These 20 T cell receptor beta chains were all obtained from the same sample, sequenced in a study of blood T cell repertoires in COVID-19. The table came from immunoSEQ multiplex PCR; TCRdb's copy has only in-frame clones and leaves some out. This sample has approximately 180,000 clones, with about 85% found just once. The source material was peripheral blood. These receptor sequences come from a woman older than 75 with acute or convalescent COVID-19.

This clone came up a few times. V is TRBV7-9 and J is TRBJ2-1, with TRBD1 matching over 8 bases. Trimming at V came to 3 bases and at J to 8 bases, leaving 9 bases not matched to a gene. The CDR3 spans 15 residues. CDR1 is SEHNR, CDR2 FQNEAQ, per germline (reference sequence). The CDR3 loop reads CASSFNRGASDEQFF. DNA for the CDR3: TGTGCCAGCAGCTTCAACAGGGGGGCATCGGATGAGCAGTTCTTC.

The chain carries TRBV18 and TRBJ1-3; D remains ambiguous. This CDR3 spans 15 amino acids. V was pared by 7 bases and J by 0 bases, with 13 bases between. Per the germline V gene, CDR1 is KGHSH and CDR2 is LQKENI. The CDR3 here is CASCARITSGNTIYF. As DNA, the CDR3 is TGTGCCAGCTGTGCCAGGATTACCTCTGGAAACACCATATATTTT.

The chain recombines TRBV7-9 with TRBJ1-5; no firm D call. Germline CDR1 and CDR2: SEHNR and FQNEAQ (reference sequence). CDR3 length equals 12 residues. Trimming took off 5 bases at V and 6 bases at J, with 8 bases between the two ends. CDR3 coding DNA: TGTGCCAGCAGCAGAGGCTTTCAGCCCCAGCATTTT. Translation: CASSRGFQPQHF.

V usage is TRBV13 and J usage is TRBJ2-2, with 9 bases matching TRBD1. The V and J ends lost 8 bases and 7 bases, in that order; junction bases with no gene match: 8. Germline lookup yields CDR1 PRHDT and CDR2 FYEKMQ (reference sequence). CDR3 length: 14 residues. The CDR3 nucleotides are TGTGCCAGCTCAGTACAGGGGGCGGACGGGGAGCTGTTTTTT. Translation: CASSVQGADGELFF.

The chain is built from TRBV5-8 and TRBJ1-1; weak D call: TRBD1 (5 bases). The CDR3 contains 14 residues. Per the germline V gene, CDR1 is SGHTS and CDR2 is YDEGEE. Trimming removed 4 bases at V and 10 bases at J, with 20 bases between. CDR3: CASSPNPRGLGAFF. The CDR3 nucleotides read TGTGCCAGCAGCCCAAACCCTAGGGGACTGGGAGCTTTCTTT.

V and J are TRBV5-6 and TRBJ1-3, with a possible D match to TRBD1 (6 bases). CDR1 is SGHDT and CDR2 is YYEEEE in the germline V gene. The CDR3 runs 15 residues. V shed 3 bases and J shed 7 bases, with 17 bases lying between them. The CDR3 nucleotides are TGTGCCAGCAGCTCAATACACAGGGCCCGTAACACCATATATTTT. Translating gives CASSSIHRARNTIYF.

The V and J genes are TRBV19 and TRBJ2-3, with D perhaps matching TRBD1 (6 bases). In germline, CDR1 is LNHDA, CDR2 SQIVND (reference sequence). CDR3 size: 13 residues. V gave up 5 bases and J gave up 5 bases, with 11 bases separating them. CDR3 DNA: TGTGCCAGTAGTTACAGGGTAAGAGATACGCAGTATTTT. It encodes CASSYRVRDTQYF.

The chain recombines TRBV4-2 with TRBJ1-5; 9 positions agree with TRBD1. The germline CDR1 and CDR2 sequences are LGHNA and YNFKEQ. V gave up 1 base and J gave up 6 bases; unmatched junction bases: 1. The CDR3 extends over 14 amino acids. The CDR3 is CASSQGTGVQPQHF. The CDR3 nucleotides read TGTGCCAGCAGCCAAGGGACAGGGGTTCAGCCCCAGCATTTT.

The genes are TRBV7-2 and TRBJ2-7; TRBD2 matches 9 bases. Trimming took 5 bases from V and 7 from J; bases not matched to a gene: 12. Germline values: CDR1 SGHTA, CDR2 FQGNSA. This CDR3 contains 15 residues. CDR3 DNA: TGTGCCAGCAGCCGGGGGGGCGGGGGGGCCGGTGAGCAGTACTTC. Amino acid sequence: CASSRGGGGAGEQYF.

V usage is TRBV5-1 and J usage is TRBJ2-2, with 7 bases identical to TRBD2. This CDR3 contains 16 residues. The germline V gene encodes CDR1 SGHRS and CDR2 YFSETQ. V trimming: 4 bases; J trimming: 2 bases; junction bases outside the gene matches: 8. CDR3 protein: CASSPRRDYNTGELFF. The CDR3 DNA reads as TGCGCCAGCAGCCCGCGCCGGGACTATAACACCGGGGAGCTGTTTTTT.

This clone showed up just once. The chain uses TRBV7-2 and TRBJ2-7; D is possibly TRBD1 (7 bases). Germline CDR1 is SGHTA and CDR2 is FQGNSA. The CDR3 contains 13 residues. V shed 3 bases and J shed 7 bases, with 13 bases lying between them. The CDR3 DNA sequence: TGTGCCAGCAGCTTCGAGACAGGGAGGGAGCAGTACTTC. Its protein product is CASSFETGREQYF.

This clone was observed a few times. V gene TRBV6-2 or TRBV6-3 combines with J gene TRBJ2-7; D perhaps matches TRBD1 (6 bases). Trimming cost V 5 bases and J 7 bases, with 15 bases left between them. Germline CDR1 MNHEY, CDR2 SVGEGT. The CDR3 spans 13 residues. Here the CDR3 DNA reads TGTGCCAGCAGTAGGGGGTACCTTGGAGAGCAGTACTTC. This gives the protein CASSRGYLGEQYF.

This chain connects TRBV2 to TRBJ2-3; TRBD1 matches 9 bases. The CDR3 spans 15 residues. The ends lost 5 bases at V and 4 bases at J; junction bases unmatched: 7. Germline V CDR1 and CDR2: SNHLY, FYNNEI. CDR3 nucleotide sequence: TGTGCCAGCAGTCTTGGACAGGGGAGGTCAGATACGCAGTATTTT. Protein product: CASSLGQGRSDTQYF.

The rearrangement joins TRBV18 to TRBJ1-1; D may be TRBD1 (5 bases). Germline CDR1 reads KGHSH; CDR2 reads LQKENI. CDR3 length: 16 amino acids. V lost 4 bases and J 3 bases, leaving 18 bases between the germline ends. The CDR3 nucleotides read TGTGCCAGCTCACGGGAGGGAGGGGTTTTGTACACTGAAGCTTTCTTT. This translates into CASSREGGVLYTEAFF.

V usage is TRBV11-2 and J usage is TRBJ2-5; D uncertain. The CDR3 has 15 amino acids. Trimming left V 1 base short and J 3 bases short, with 12 bases between. The germline gives CDR1 SGHAT, CDR2 FQNNGV. The CDR3 sequence: CASSLAPGEEETQYF. The DNA of the CDR3 is TGTGCCAGCAGCTTAGCCCCTGGAGAGGAAGAGACCCAGTACTTC.

The chain links TRBV3-1 (or the pseudogene TRBV3-2) to TRBJ1-2; 8 bases map to TRBD1. The CDR3 totals 14 residues. From germline, CDR1 is LGHDT and CDR2 YNNKEL (reference sequence). The trim removed 3 bases at V and 5 bases at J, leaving 5 bases unmatched. The CDR3: CASSQGTGFYGYTF. As DNA, the CDR3 is TGTGCCAGCAGCCAGGGGACAGGTTTTTATGGCTACACCTTC.

This sequence joins TRBV19 and TRBJ1-2, with TRBD1 identical over 9 bases. The CDR3 spans 18 residues. Germline-derived CDR1 and CDR2 are LNHDA and SQIVND (reference sequence). V was clipped by 0 bases and J by 4 bases; unmatched bases: 12. The CDR3 loop reads CASSIDVRTGASPYGYTF. The CDR3 DNA reads TGTGCCAGTAGTATAGACGTCCGGACAGGGGCAAGCCCCTATGGCTACACCTTC.

The chain links TRBV7-9 to TRBJ2-4; TRBD2 matches 7 bases. Germline V CDR1 and CDR2: SEHNR, FQNEAQ (reference sequence). CDR3 size: 16 residues. V gave up 5 bases and J gave up 1 base; unmatched junction bases: 8. CDR3 in amino acids: CASSGTRGWAKNIQYF. In DNA form, the CDR3 reads TGTGCCAGCAGCGGAACGCGGGGGTGGGCCAAAAACATTCAGTACTTC.

This clone was seen just once. V is TRBV6-5 and J is TRBJ1-6; 9 bases align to TRBD1. This CDR3 comprises 15 residues. The germline gives CDR1 MNHEY, CDR2 SVGAGI. The trim removed 7 bases at V and 9 bases at J, leaving 10 bases unmatched. The DNA for the CDR3 is TGTGCCAGCAACGAGCGACCGGGACAGGGTTCACCCCTCCACTTT. Protein product: CASNERPGQGSPLHF.

The chain joins TRBV9 to TRBJ2-2; D is unresolved. V lost 0 bases and J lost 5, with 14 bases in between. The CDR3 sequence is 16 residues long. Germline assignment: CDR1 SGDLS and CDR2 YYNGEE. The CDR3 bases are TGTGCCAGCAGCGTAGACCCAGTTGCGGAAACCGGGGAGCTGTTTTTT. This translates into CASSVDPVAETGELFF.